This TCR beta chain was captured by sequencing in a study of T cells after yellow fever vaccination. In the study overall: Low-cell-number fractions underwent preparation using SMART-Seq v4 Ultra Low Input.

Looked up from germline, CDR1 is LGHDT and CDR2 is YNNKEL (reference sequence). The CDR3 loop spans 13 amino acids. V gave up 1 base and J gave up 4 bases, with 8 bases separating them. TCRdb re-analysed the 5' RACE reads in MiXCR, keeping a single row per CDR3 protein. Of a few hundred thousand distinct CDR3 sequences listed, about 7.8% were seen once; the top ten hold around 17%. This clonotype was detected ten times or more. The chain links TRBV3-1 to TRBJ2-7; D is ambiguous. The source material was PBMCs, sampled around 45 days after the first yellow fever vaccination. The sequence derives from a young man who received the YFV17D yellow fever vaccine. The CDR3 loop reads CASSQGGPYEQYF. The CDR3 DNA sequence: TGTGCCAGCAGCCAAGGGGGTCCGTACGAGCAGTACTTC.